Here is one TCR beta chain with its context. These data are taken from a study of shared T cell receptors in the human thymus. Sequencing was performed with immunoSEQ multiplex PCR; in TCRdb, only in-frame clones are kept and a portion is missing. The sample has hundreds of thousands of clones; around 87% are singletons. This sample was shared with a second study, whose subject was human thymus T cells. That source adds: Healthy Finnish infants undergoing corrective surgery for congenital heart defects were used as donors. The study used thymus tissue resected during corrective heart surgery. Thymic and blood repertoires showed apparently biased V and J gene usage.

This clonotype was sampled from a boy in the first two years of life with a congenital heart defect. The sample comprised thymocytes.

CDR3 coding DNA: TGTGCCAGCAGCCAGACGTGGGAGGGCCGGGGGGAGCAGTACTTC. This translates into CASSQTWEGRGEQYF. The chain recombines TRBV6-1 with TRBJ2-7; 7 nucleotides align to TRBD2. Germline V lookup: CDR1 MNHNS, CDR2 SASEGT. The J segment lost 7 bases and the V segment lost 6 bases, leaving 15 bases of the junction unmatched. CDR3 length equals 15 residues.